Given below is one TCR beta chain in context. Each CDR3 protein gets one entry after TCRdb re-called the RT-PCR reads with MiXCR. The sample has approximately 200,000 distinct CDR3 sequences, roughly 14% seen once; the top ten hold 11%. The CDR3 is 14 residues long. Trimming took 4 bases from V and 4 from J; bases not matched to a gene: 4. The germline CDR1 and CDR2 sequences are KGHSH and LQKENI. This sample was included in a study of patients and donors after allogeneic stem cell transplantation. This TCR came from a human donor who was either an allogeneic HSCT recipient or a stem cell or donor lymphocyte infusion donor (not recorded which). It is not recorded whose cells these are; they may come from a transplant donor. The rearrangement uses TRBV18 and TRBJ1-1; 9 bases are a match to TRBD1. The sequenced sample consisted of blood, either unsorted or a sorted T cell fraction (not recorded which). This chain's CDR3 is CASSRTGVGTEAFF. The CDR3 nucleotides read TGTGCCAGCTCACGGACAGGGGTGGGCACTGAAGCTTTCTTT.